The clone carrying this TCR beta chain was seen at least ten times. Its target is unknown. The CDR3 does not close with the conserved phenylalanine or tryptophan, likely indicating a read error. The limits of the CDR3 on the DNA are not certain, so only TCRdb's listed CDR3 is given. People with hyperthyroidism were aged 18 to 65 and newly diagnosed, under 2 months' duration. Lactation, pregnancy, uncontrolled infections and other autoimmune diseases were all grounds for excluding patients. As diagnostic evidence, clinical symptoms, serum thyroxine, TRAb, thyroid ultrasound and orbital computed tomography were relied upon. The CDR3 is 9 amino acids long, termini counted. The sample originates from a study of Graves' ophthalmopathy and Graves' hyperthyroidism. Amplification of TCR beta CDR3 regions used RNA transcripts. In the first round, RT-PCR was carried out with HTBI primers, and a multiplex PCR formed the second round. TCRdb ran MiXCR on the multiplex PCR reads and lists one entry per CDR3 protein. The sample records more than 1,000,000 distinct CDR3 sequences, roughly two fifths being singletons.

Whole-study findings and limits: The model predicted progression of ophthalmopathy with a sensitivity of just over 70%, and its specificity was about 76%.

The sequence derives from an adult man with Graves' hyperthyroidism. Material for sequencing was peripheral blood or thyroid tissue (not recorded which). This sequence joins TRBV12-3 or TRBV12-4 and TRBJ1-2; TRBD1 is taken as the D call from the table, unchecked against the DNA. The CDR3 sequence is CASSPGTPV.